The present T cell receptor beta chain was sequenced within a study of blood T cell repertoires in COVID-19. Authors' data handling: Amplified reference gene primers provided the basis for estimating nucleated cell counts. TCRdb's table, derived via immunoSEQ multiplex PCR, lists solely in-frame clones and lacks some. D and trimming come from the DNA, and the V and J calls and clone size come from that table. The data show 180,000 or so clones, with 87% seen just once and around 1.5% held by the top ten. The CDR3 consists of 16 residues. After removal of 6 bases from V and 1 base from J, the junction contained 6 bases not matched to a gene. In germline, CDR1 is LNHDA, CDR2 SQIVND (reference sequence).

V is TRBV19 and J is TRBJ2-5, with 12 positions matching TRBD2. The source material was peripheral blood. The source of this sequence is a woman aged 45 to 65 with acute or convalescent COVID-19. The CDR3 DNA sequence: TGTGCCAGTAGCCCTTTGACTAGCGGGAGCCAAGAGACCCAGTACTTC. Translated: CASSPLTSGSQETQYF.